The clone carrying this T cell receptor beta chain came up a few times. Its antigen is not known. At one end, the junction sequence differs from germline, possibly due to a read error. The data derive from a study of T cell responses to AZD1222 COVID-19 vaccine. Profiling relied on immunoSEQ multiplex PCR, and the TCRdb table lists in-frame clones only, not all of them. The sample holds approximately 200,000 clones, around nine tenths seen once. CDR1 is GTSNPN, CDR2 SVGIG, per germline (reference sequence). This CDR3 is built from 11 residues. Study-wide findings and caveats: Just five to seven AZD1222 recipients tested seropositive at baseline. Two doses of AZD1222 preceded a rise in Spike-specific TCR breadth and depth. The sample set comprised mostly white British donors with more females, and clonal diversity was possibly underestimated.

V gene TRBV30 combines with J gene TRBJ2-4, with unresolved D. Sequencing was performed on peripheral blood, taken on day 0 of AZD1222 vaccination. This TCR was sampled from an adult in good health. The CDR3 nucleotides are TGTGCCTGGAGTAATACAGCCCGCTCCCACTTC. It translates to CAWSNTARSHF.